This is a list of T cell receptor beta chains from one sample in a study of cytomegalovirus exposure and HLA in healthy donors. Here immunoSEQ multiplex PCR was the method, and the copy in TCRdb shows in-frame clones only, minus some. This repertoire shows about 90,000 clones, about 66% found once; its top ten account for 2.1%. Sequenced input: PBMCs. The receptors were sampled from a man aged 25-40 years in good health and CMV-seronegative. The CDR3 runs from the conserved cysteine through the conserved F or W. A D gene is named only where the DNA matches it firmly. Clone size is not always given. Where it is, it says once, few, many or a class for expanded clones.

J gene | clone size | V gene | D gene | CDR3 DNA | CDR3 protein
TRBJ1-5 | NA | TRBV6-5 | TRBD1 | TGTGCTACGACAGGGGGCATTAATCAGCCCCAGCATTTT | CATTGGINQPQHF
TRBJ1-1 | NA | TRBV21-1 | NA | TGTGCCAGCAGCAAAGCGGGGGCCAGGGGACGGGACACTGAAGCTTTCTTT | CASSKAGARGRDTEAFF
TRBJ2-5 | NA | TRBV6-4 | NA | TGTGCCAGCAGTGAATCAACGGGATCTCAAGAGACCCAGTACTTC | CASSESTGSQETQYF
TRBJ1-3 | NA | TRBV2 | NA | TGTGCCAGCAGTGAAGGCCGCCAGGGAAACACCATATATTTT | CASSEGRQGNTIYF
TRBJ1-1 | NA | TRBV11-2 | TRBD1 | TGTGCCAGCAGCTTAGATCCAGGGGGGAACACTGAAGCTTTCTTT | CASSLDPGGNTEAFF
TRBJ2-7 | NA | TRBV5-1 | NA | TGCGCCAGCAGCCTCGAGGTTTCCCACGAGCAGTACTTC | CASSLEVSHEQYF
TRBJ1-1 | few | TRBV11-2 | NA | TGTGCCAGCAGCTCCCTACAGGGACGAAGAACTGAAGCTTTCTTT | CASSSLQGRRTEAFF
TRBJ2-7 | few | TRBV5-4 | NA | TGTGCCAGCAGCCCAGGCAGGGAACCCCACGAGCAGTACTTC | CASSPGREPHEQYF
TRBJ2-7 | NA | TRBV28 | NA | TGTGCCAGCAGTCTTTCGGGTTACGAGCAGTACTTC | CASSLSGYEQYF
TRBJ2-1 | NA | TRBV5-4 | TRBD1 | TGTGCCAGCAAGATGGAGGGACAGGGGTCCTACAATGAGCAGTTCTTC | CASKMEGQGSYNEQFF